A single sample gave rise to the 10 T cell receptor beta chains below, sequenced in a study of blood T cell repertoires in COVID-19. Measured with immunoSEQ multiplex PCR; TCRdb has only the in-frame clones, and not every one. Of a few hundred thousand clones detected, more than 75% appear once; the ten largest clones hold more than 10%. The sample was peripheral blood. The receptors were gathered from a human donor in a cohort sampled during active COVID-19.

The chain links TRBV19 to TRBJ1-2; D is uncertain. The CDR3 contains 13 residues. V was shortened by 6 bases and J by 4 bases, with 12 bases between the two germline ends. From germline, CDR1 is LNHDA and CDR2 SQIVND (reference sequence). CDR3: CASRPGAPYGYTF. In nucleotides, the CDR3 is TGTGCCAGTAGACCGGGAGCGCCCTATGGCTACACCTTC.

The chain links TRBV28 to TRBJ1-1, with D perhaps TRBD1 (5 bases). This CDR3 is built from 15 residues. Looked up from germline, CDR1 is MDHEN and CDR2 is SYDVKM. The ends were cut back, 4 bases at V and 4 bases at J, with 16 bases in the middle. This CDR3 reads CASSSIGVVGTEAFF. In DNA form, the CDR3 reads TGTGCCAGCAGTTCAATAGGGGTGGTAGGCACTGAAGCTTTCTTT.

V gene TRBV3-1 (or the pseudogene TRBV3-2) combines with J gene TRBJ2-2; tentatively, D is TRBD1 (5 bases). In germline, CDR1 is LGHDT, CDR2 YNNKEL (reference sequence). V lost 5 bases, J lost 0 bases, and 7 bases lay in between. This CDR3 has 14 amino acids. The CDR3 DNA follows: TGTGCCAGCAGCGACAGAACGAACACCGGGGAGCTGTTTTTT. It is translated as CASSDRTNTGELFF.

This rearrangement joins TRBV7-6 to TRBJ1-2; 7 bases line up with TRBD1. The CDR3 runs to 15 residues. With V trimmed by 1 base and J by 4 bases, 6 bases remained unmatched. Germline CDR1 reads SGHVS; CDR2 reads FNYEAQ. The CDR3 region is CASSLGQGDPYGYTF. The CDR3 nucleotides read TGTGCCAGCAGCTTAGGTCAGGGGGACCCCTATGGCTACACCTTC.

The J gene is TRBJ2-3, the V gene TRBV6-4; 7 bases line up with TRBD2. The CDR3 consists of 15 residues. Germline CDR1 reads MRHNA; CDR2 reads SNTAGT. V lost 6 bases, J lost 0 bases, and 6 bases stayed unmatched. CDR3 bases: TGTGCCAGCAGGGCTAGCGGTTCTAGCACAGATACGCAGTATTTT. Its translation: CASRASGSSTDTQYF.

The chain uses TRBV7-3 and TRBJ2-7; perhaps TRBD1 as D (6 bases). V lost 5 bases and J 3 bases, leaving 17 bases between the germline ends. The CDR3 contains 15 residues. CDR1 SGHTA and CDR2 FQGTGA come from the germline V gene. The CDR3 sequence: CASSKQSDRSYEQYF. As DNA, the CDR3 is TGTGCCAGCAGCAAACAATCAGACAGGAGCTACGAGCAGTACTTC.

This clone was found once. Written as DNA, the CDR3 is TGTGCCAGCAGTGAAGGGCGATTCAGGGTCGCTGAAGCTTTCTTT. Protein: CASSEGRFRVAEAFF. The chain has TRBV2 and TRBJ1-1, with D tentatively TRBD1 (5 bases). Germline CDR1 and CDR2: SNHLY and FYNNEI. V dropped 1 base and J dropped 6 bases, with 15 bases sitting between them. CDR3 size: 15 residues.

The sample holds a few counts of this clone. The chain joins TRBV21-1 to TRBJ2-7; TRBD2, as called in the table, went unchecked against the DNA. TRBV21-1 is assigned pseudogene status. The CDR3 spans 15 residues. CDR3 DNA sequence: TGTGCCAGCAGCAAAGAAGCGGTGAACTCCTACGAGCAGTACTTC. Protein product: CASSKEAVNSYEQYF.

The rearrangement joins TRBV6-5 to TRBJ1-2; 8 nucleotides match TRBD1. Germline V lookup: CDR1 MNHEY, CDR2 SVGAGI. The CDR3 contains 14 residues. With V trimmed by 5 bases and J by 0 bases, 2 bases remained unmatched. In DNA form, the CDR3 reads TGTGCCAGCAGTCCCAGGGGGCCTAACTATGGCTACACCTTC. This encodes CASSPRGPNYGYTF.

The chain recombines TRBV6-1 with TRBJ1-1, with D unclear. The germline gives CDR1 MNHNS, CDR2 SASEGT. This CDR3 has 12 amino acids. Trimming stripped 5 bases from V and 1 base from J, with 5 bases between. CDR3 nucleotide sequence: TGTGCCAGCAGTCACACGAACACTGAAGCTTTCTTT. Its protein is CASSHTNTEAFF.